This T cell receptor (beta chain) was recorded in a study of OX40 agonist ivuxolimab in advanced cancers. For the study at large: An anti-OX40 (CD134) antibody with agonistic activity, ivuxolimab, was administered to patients. Patients were treated with intravenous ivuxolimab, dosed at 0.01 to 10 mg/kg and infused every 2 weeks.

The study, taken as a whole, reports: Low normalized T-cell clonal expansion was additionally recorded for some nonresponders.

Any history of autoimmune disease or systemic immunosuppression disqualified patients. Sequencing was performed with immunoSEQ multiplex PCR; in TCRdb, only in-frame clones are kept and a portion is missing. The table has over 50,000 clones, roughly 85% seen once. V gave up 4 bases and J gave up 4 bases; unmatched junction bases: 4. The CDR3 has 15 amino acids. The V gene's germline CDR1 is SGHTA and CDR2 FQGNSA. As for this clone: Its antigen remains unidentified.

The chain combines TRBV7-2 with TRBJ1-5; 10 bases map to TRBD1. Source: CD4+ or CD8+ T cells sorted from blood, taken in a trial of the OX40 agonist ivuxolimab. The sequence derives from an adult with an advanced solid tumor such as melanoma, head and neck, liver or kidney cancer. This CDR3 is CASSSPDRGNQPQHF. CDR3 sequence (DNA): TGTGCCAGCAGCTCACCGGACAGGGGGAATCAGCCCCAGCATTTT.